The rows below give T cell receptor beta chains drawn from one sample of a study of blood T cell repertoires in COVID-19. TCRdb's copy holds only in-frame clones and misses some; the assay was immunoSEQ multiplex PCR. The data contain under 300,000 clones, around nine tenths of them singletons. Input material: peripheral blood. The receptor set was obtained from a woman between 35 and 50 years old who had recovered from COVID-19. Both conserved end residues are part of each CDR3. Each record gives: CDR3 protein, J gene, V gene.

CASSLYGTGFNYGYTF	TRBJ1-2	TRBV28
CSADRALSGNTIYF	TRBJ1-3	TRBV29-1
CASSPGGFNPVNEKLFF	TRBJ1-4	TRBV28
CASSQGPTARLNTGELFF	TRBJ2-2	TRBV4-1
CAWKGQLSSYNEQFF	TRBJ2-1	TRBV30
CASSPGQSLGSPLHF	TRBJ1-6	TRBV18
CASSLSGAYEQYF	TRBJ2-7	TRBV25-1
CASSMDAGINSPLHF	TRBJ1-6	TRBV19
CASSPGASGGAKQYF	TRBJ2-7	TRBV11-3
CASYRQGFGNTIYF	TRBJ1-3	TRBV28